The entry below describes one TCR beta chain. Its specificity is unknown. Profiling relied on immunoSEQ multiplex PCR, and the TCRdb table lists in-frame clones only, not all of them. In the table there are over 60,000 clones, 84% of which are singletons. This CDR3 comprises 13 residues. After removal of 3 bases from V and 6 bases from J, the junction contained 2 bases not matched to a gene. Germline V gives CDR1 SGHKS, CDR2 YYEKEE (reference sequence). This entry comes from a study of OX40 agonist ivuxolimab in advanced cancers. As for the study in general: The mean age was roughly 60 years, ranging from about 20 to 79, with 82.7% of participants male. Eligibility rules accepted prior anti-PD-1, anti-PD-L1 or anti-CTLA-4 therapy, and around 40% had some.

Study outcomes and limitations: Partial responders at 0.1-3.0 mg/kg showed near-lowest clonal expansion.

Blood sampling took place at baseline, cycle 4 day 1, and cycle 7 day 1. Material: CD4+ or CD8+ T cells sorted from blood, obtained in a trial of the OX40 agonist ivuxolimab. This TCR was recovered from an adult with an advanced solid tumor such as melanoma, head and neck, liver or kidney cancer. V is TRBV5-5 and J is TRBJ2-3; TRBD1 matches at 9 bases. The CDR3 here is CASSWTGEDTQYF. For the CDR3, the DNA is TGTGCCAGCAGCTGGACAGGGGAGGATACGCAGTATTTT. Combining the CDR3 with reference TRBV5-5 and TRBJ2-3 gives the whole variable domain DAGVTQSPTHLIKTRGQQVTLRCSPISGHKSVSWYQQVLGQGPQFIFQYYEKEERGRGNFPDRFSARQFPNYSSELNVNALLLGDSALYLCASSWTGEDTQYFGPGTRLTVL.